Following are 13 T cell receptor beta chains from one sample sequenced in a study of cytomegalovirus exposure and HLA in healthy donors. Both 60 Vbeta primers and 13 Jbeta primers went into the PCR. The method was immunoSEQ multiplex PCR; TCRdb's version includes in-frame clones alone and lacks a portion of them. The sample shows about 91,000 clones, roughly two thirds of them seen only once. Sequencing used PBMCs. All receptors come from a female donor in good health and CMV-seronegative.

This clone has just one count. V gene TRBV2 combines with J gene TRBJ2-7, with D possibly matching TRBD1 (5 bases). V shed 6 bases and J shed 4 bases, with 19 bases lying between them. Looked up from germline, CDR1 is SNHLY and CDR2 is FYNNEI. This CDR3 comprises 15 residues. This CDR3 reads CASRPRAGPLYEQYF. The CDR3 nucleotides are TGTGCCAGCAGACCCAGGGCTGGGCCTTTATACGAGCAGTACTTC.

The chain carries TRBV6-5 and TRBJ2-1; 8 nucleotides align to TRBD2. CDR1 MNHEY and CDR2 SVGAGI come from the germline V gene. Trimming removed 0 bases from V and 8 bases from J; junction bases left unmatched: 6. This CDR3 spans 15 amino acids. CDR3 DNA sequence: TGTGCCAGCAGTTACTCGGCGGGAGGTTGGGATGAGCAGTTCTTC. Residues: CASSYSAGGWDEQFF.

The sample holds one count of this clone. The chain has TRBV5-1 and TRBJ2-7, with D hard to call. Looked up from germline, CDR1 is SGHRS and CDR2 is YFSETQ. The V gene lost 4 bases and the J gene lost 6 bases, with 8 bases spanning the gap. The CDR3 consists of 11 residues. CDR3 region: CASSQLGEQYF. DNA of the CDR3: TGCGCCAGCAGCCAGCTAGGCGAGCAGTACTTC.

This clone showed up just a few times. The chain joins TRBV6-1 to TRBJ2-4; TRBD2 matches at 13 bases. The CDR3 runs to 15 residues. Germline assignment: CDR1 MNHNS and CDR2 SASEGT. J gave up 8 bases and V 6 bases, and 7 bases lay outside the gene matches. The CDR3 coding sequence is TGTGCCAGCAGCGGGACTAGCGGGGAATATGACATTCAGTACTTC. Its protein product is CASSGTSGEYDIQYF.

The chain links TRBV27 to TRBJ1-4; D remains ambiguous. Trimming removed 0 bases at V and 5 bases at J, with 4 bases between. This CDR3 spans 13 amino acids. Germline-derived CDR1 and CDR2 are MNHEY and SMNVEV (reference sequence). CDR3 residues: CASSLSGNEKLFF. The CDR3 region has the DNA TGTGCCAGCAGTTTATCCGGGAATGAAAAACTGTTTTTT.

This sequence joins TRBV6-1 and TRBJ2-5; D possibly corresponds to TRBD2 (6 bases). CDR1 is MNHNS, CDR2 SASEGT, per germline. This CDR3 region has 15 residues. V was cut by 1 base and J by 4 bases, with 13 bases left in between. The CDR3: CASSEGGGSAETQYF. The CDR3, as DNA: TGTGCCAGCAGTGAAGGTGGGGGGTCGGCAGAGACCCAGTACTTC.

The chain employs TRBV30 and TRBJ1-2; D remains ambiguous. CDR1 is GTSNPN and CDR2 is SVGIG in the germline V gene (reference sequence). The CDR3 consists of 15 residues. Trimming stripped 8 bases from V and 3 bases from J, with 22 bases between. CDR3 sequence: CARALIPLGDYGYTF. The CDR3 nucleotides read TGTGCCCGAGCGCTGATCCCCCTAGGCGACTATGGCTACACCTTC.

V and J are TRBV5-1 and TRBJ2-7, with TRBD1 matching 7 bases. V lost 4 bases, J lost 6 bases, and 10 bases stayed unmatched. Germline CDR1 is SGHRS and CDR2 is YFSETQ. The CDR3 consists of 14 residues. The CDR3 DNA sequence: TGCGCCAGCAGCACCTCGACAGGGCCGGGCGAGCAGTACTTC. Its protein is CASSTSTGPGEQYF.

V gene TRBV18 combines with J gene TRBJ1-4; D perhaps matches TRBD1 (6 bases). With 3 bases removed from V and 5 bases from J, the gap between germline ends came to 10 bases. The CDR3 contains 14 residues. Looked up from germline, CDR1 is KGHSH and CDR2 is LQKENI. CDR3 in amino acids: CASSPGAVNEKLFF. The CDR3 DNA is TGTGCCAGCTCACCGGGGGCCGTAAATGAAAAACTGTTTTTT.

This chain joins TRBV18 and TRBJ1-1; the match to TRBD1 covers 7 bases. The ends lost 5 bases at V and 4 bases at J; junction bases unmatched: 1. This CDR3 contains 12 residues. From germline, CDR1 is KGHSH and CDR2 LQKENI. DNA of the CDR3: TGTGCCAGCTCAAACAGGGGCACTGAAGCTTTCTTT. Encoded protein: CASSNRGTEAFF.

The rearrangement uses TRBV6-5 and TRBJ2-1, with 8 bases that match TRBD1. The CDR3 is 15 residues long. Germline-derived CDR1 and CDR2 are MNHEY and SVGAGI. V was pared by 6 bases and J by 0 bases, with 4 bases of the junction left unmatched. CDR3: CASRGTGYSYNEQFF. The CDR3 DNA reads TGTGCCAGCAGGGGGACAGGCTACTCCTACAATGAGCAGTTCTTC.

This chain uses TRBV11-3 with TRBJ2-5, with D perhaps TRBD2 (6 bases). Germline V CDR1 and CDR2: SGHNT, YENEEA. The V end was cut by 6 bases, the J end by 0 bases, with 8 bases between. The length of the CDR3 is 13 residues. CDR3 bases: TGTGCCAGCAGTCGGGACTACCAAGAGACCCAGTACTTC. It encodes CASSRDYQETQYF.

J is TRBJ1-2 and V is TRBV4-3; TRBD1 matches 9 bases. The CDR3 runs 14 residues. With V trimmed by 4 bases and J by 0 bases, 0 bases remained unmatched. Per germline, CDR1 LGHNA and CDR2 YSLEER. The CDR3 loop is CASSRQGANYGYTF. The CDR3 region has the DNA TGCGCCAGCAGCCGACAGGGGGCTAACTATGGCTACACCTTC.